This section outlines one T cell receptor beta chain sequence together with its context. Its antigen is as yet unknown. The sample comes from a study of STAT3 mutations in large granular lymphocyte leukemia. The study's findings and limits: Every T-LGLL patient had at least one immunodominant TCRbeta clonotype. In several patients, dominant TCR clone burden exceeded STAT3 mutant burden, suggesting STAT3 mutation arose secondarily. Sampling intervals varied between patients and samples.

V was clipped by 1 base and J by 13 bases, with 9 bases between them. CDR3 length equals 11 residues. Looked up from germline, CDR1 is SGHRS and CDR2 is YFSETQ. TCRbeta libraries averaged around 40,000 productive templates per sample. Produced via immunoSEQ multiplex PCR; TCRdb's table is partial and in-frame only. The sample gives fewer than 7,500 clones, roughly 36% of which show up once; approximately 17% is in the top ten. This clonotype was sampled from a woman aged 40 to 50 with T-cell large granular lymphocyte leukemia. Some clones in this sample may be carry-over from other donors' samples. Sequences were obtained from peripheral blood mononuclear cells. The V gene is TRBV5-1, the J gene TRBJ2-1; D is undetermined. The CDR3 protein is CASSLREDQFF. CDR3 coding DNA: TGCGCCAGCAGCTTGCGAGAGGATCAGTTCTTC.